This T cell receptor beta chain was profiled in a study of long-term antiretroviral therapy in people with HIV. This clone was recorded only once. The junction had 3 bases not matched to a gene; V was cut back by 5 bases and J by 1 base. Germline V CDR1 and CDR2: SGHRS, YFSETQ. The CDR3 is made up of 15 amino acids. They ran version v3.0 of the immunoSEQ assay at survey level. Method: immunoSEQ multiplex PCR; TCRdb's copy keeps in-frame clones and lacks some. The data show under 30,000 clones, about 94% seen once. Participants living with HIV all received treatment in the United States. The rearrangement uses TRBV5-1 and TRBJ2-2, with TRBD2 identical over 9 bases. The sample consisted of unsorted PBMCs, taken around 7.4 years after starting antiretroviral therapy. The sequence was collected from a man in his forties or fifties with HIV. The CDR3 loop reads CASSFSGRNTGELFF. The CDR3, as DNA: TGCGCCAGCAGTTTTAGCGGGAGGAACACCGGGGAGCTGTTTTTT.